These 28 T cell receptor beta chains came from one sample sequenced in a study of a mutant IDH1 vaccine in newly diagnosed glioma. The repertoire was sequenced with immunoSEQ multiplex PCR; TCRdb's copy has only in-frame clones and lacks some. The sample has more than 35,000 clones; roughly four fifths are singletons. Their specific antigens are unknown. Time point: week 23, last vaccination. Vaccine doses each comprised 300 ug of mutant IDH1 20-mer peptide, with topical imiquimod. The sequencing used PBMCs, collected from a glioma patient whose treatment included an IDH1 peptide vaccine. All receptors derive from a man aged 35-49 years with glioma.

The DNA for the CDR3 is TGCGCCAGCAGACAGGGGGCAGGAGGAAATTCACCCCTCCACTTT. Amino acid sequence: CASRQGAGGNSPLHF. The chain is built from TRBV10-2 and TRBJ1-6; 9 bases agree with TRBD1. This CDR3 is built from 15 residues. Germline CDR1 and CDR2: WSHSY and SAAADI. V trimming: 6 bases; J trimming: 7 bases; junction bases outside the gene matches: 7.

This chain joins TRBV5-6 and TRBJ2-5; no reliable D call. TRBJ2-7 explains the end of the DNA better; the J call may be wrong. The V gene's germline CDR1 is SGHDT and CDR2 YYEEEE. The CDR3 has 17 residues. The CDR3 DNA reads TGTGCCAGCAGCTTGGAGTGGCAGGACGTATATTCCTACGAGCAGTACTTC. This translates into CASSLEWQDVYSYEQYF.

The chain has TRBV10-3 and TRBJ1-1, with 7 bases that match TRBD1. The CDR3 has 16 amino acids. CDR1 ENHRY and CDR2 SYGVKD come from the germline V gene. Trimming took 4 bases from V and 7 from J; bases not matched to a gene: 15. CDR3 sequence (DNA): TGTGCCATCAGTGCTATCCTGACAGGGAGGGGGGGTGAAGCTTTCTTT. Its protein is CAISAILTGRGGEAFF.

This clone was recorded once. This chain uses TRBV28 with TRBJ2-7; D ambiguous. Germline V CDR1 and CDR2: MDHEN, SYDVKM. Deletions cut 4 bases from V and 3 bases from J, with 7 bases between. The CDR3 has 12 amino acids. CDR3 in amino acids: CASSYSDYEQYF. The CDR3 region has the DNA TGTGCCAGCAGTTACAGCGACTACGAGCAGTACTTC.

The chain is built from TRBV5-1 and TRBJ2-5, with TRBD2 matching over 13 bases. The CDR3 has 15 residues. The trim removed 4 bases at V and 2 bases at J, leaving 2 bases unmatched. CDR1 and CDR2 from the germline V gene are SGHRS and YFSETQ. The CDR3 sequence is CASSPGLAGQETQYF. The DNA of the CDR3 is TGCGCCAGCAGCCCGGGACTAGCGGGACAAGAGACCCAGTACTTC.

The chain joins TRBV28 to TRBJ2-7; TRBD2 might be the D (5 bases). CDR1 and CDR2 (germline): MDHEN, SYDVKM. V shed 5 bases and J shed 3 bases, with 11 bases lying between them. The CDR3 length is 13 residues. This CDR3 is CASSPPGYYEQYF. The CDR3 DNA reads as TGTGCCAGCAGTCCCCCGGGGTACTACGAGCAGTACTTC.

The chain joins TRBV6-5 to TRBJ2-5; the match to TRBD1 covers 8 bases. V dropped 5 bases and J dropped 5; count of bases not matched to a gene: 4. Germline V gene sequence: CDR1 MNHEY, CDR2 SVGAGI. The CDR3 totals 13 residues. CDR3 sequence: CASSNRGRETQYF. The CDR3 DNA sequence: TGTGCCAGCAGTAACAGGGGGAGGGAGACCCAGTACTTC.

This clone was counted between two and nine times. The rearrangement joins TRBV30 to TRBJ2-7, with no clear D. V was clipped by 5 bases and J by 0 bases, with 11 bases between them. There are 13 residues in the CDR3. CDR1 and CDR2 (germline): GTSNPN, SVGIG (reference sequence). The CDR3 sequence: CAWCFPSSYEQYF. The CDR3 DNA reads as TGTGCCTGGTGCTTCCCCTCCTCCTACGAGCAGTACTTC.

The sample holds one count of this clone. The chain couples TRBV10-1 to TRBJ2-3, with no clear D. V was shortened by 3 bases and J by 3 bases, with 4 bases between the two germline ends. The CDR3 is 12 amino acids. Germline values: CDR1 WNHNN, CDR2 SYGVQD (reference sequence). The DNA of the CDR3 is TGCGCCAGCAGTGAATTAACAGATACGCAGTATTTT. The encoded protein is CASSELTDTQYF.

This clone was picked up a small number of times. The J gene is TRBJ1-4, the V gene TRBV5-4; a possible D gene is TRBD1 (6 bases). The CDR3 is 15 amino acids. The V end lost 0 bases, the J end lost 7 bases, and 13 bases lay between the germline ends. Germline lookup yields CDR1 SGHNT and CDR2 YYREEE (reference sequence). The CDR3 region is CASSLDRGLTEKLFF. The CDR3, as DNA: TGTGCCAGCAGCTTGGATAGGGGGTTGACTGAAAAACTGTTTTTT.

This clone was detected once. The chain employs TRBV7-6 and TRBJ1-6; D perhaps matches TRBD1 (5 bases). CDR1 is SGHVS and CDR2 is FNYEAQ in the germline V gene. Trimming removed 0 bases at V and 9 bases at J, with 6 bases between. This CDR3 has 13 residues. In DNA, the CDR3 is TGTGCCAGCAGCTTAGCAAGGGGTTCACCCCTCCACTTT. Translation: CASSLARGSPLHF. Full variable domain (outside the CDR3, taken from reference TRBV7-6 and TRBJ1-6): GAGVSQSPRYKVTKRGQDVALRCDPISGHVSLYWYRQALGQGPEFLTYFNYEAQQDKSGLPNDRFSAERPEGSISTLTIQRTEQRDSAMYRCASSLARGSPLHFGNGTRLTVT.

The gene calls are TRBV7-2 and TRBJ2-7; tentative D call: TRBD1 (6 bases). The CDR3 is 16 residues long. Trimming cost V 5 bases and J 7 bases, with 24 bases left between them. The germline gives CDR1 SGHTA, CDR2 FQGNSA. CDR3 protein: CASSPLRDNPSREQYF. The CDR3 DNA is TGTGCCAGCAGCCCACTCCGGGACAACCCCTCTAGGGAGCAGTACTTC. Complete variable domain (other parts from reference TRBV7-2 and TRBJ2-7): GAGVSQSPSNKVTEKGKDVELRCDPISGHTALYWYRQSLGQGLEFLIYFQGNSAPDKSGLPSDRFSAERTGGSVSTLTIQRTQQEDSAVYLCASSPLRDNPSREQYFGPGTRLTVT.

The V and J genes are TRBV5-4 and TRBJ2-7, with 8 bases identical to TRBD2. The V segment lost 3 bases and the J segment 9 bases; nucleotides outside the gene matches: 14. From germline, CDR1 is SGHNT and CDR2 YYREEE (reference sequence). This CDR3 has 15 amino acids. The chain's CDR3 is CASSYPSGGGRVQYF. DNA of the CDR3: TGTGCCAGCAGCTACCCCTCGGGCGGGGGGAGAGTGCAGTACTTC.

The V and J genes are TRBV7-9 and TRBJ2-3; D is unresolved. Between the trimmed V and J ends, which lost 1 base and 2 bases, there was a span of 7 bases. This CDR3 is built from 14 residues. The V gene's germline CDR1 is SEHNR and CDR2 FQNEAQ (reference sequence). CDR3 coding DNA: TGTGCCAGCAGCTTAGGGGCAGCCACAGATACGCAGTATTTT. Protein: CASSLGAATDTQYF.

The chain's CDR3 is CASSRPPAGGHGEQYF. CDR3 nucleotides: TGCGCCAGCAGTCGGCCTCCAGCGGGAGGACACGGCGAGCAGTACTTC. The genes are TRBV23-1 and TRBJ2-7; 9 bases line up with TRBD2. TRBV23-1 falls under the ORF class, with uncertain function. Trimming took 4 bases from V and 6 from J; bases not matched to a gene: 13. CDR3 size: 16 residues.

The count of this clone is one. Its ends do not fully match the called genes, so a read error is possible. The chain is built from TRBV4-3 and TRBJ2-1, with no clear D. Germline V lookup: CDR1 LGHNA, CDR2 YSLEER. The CDR3 extends over 19 amino acids. CDR3 bases: TGCGCCAGCAGCCAAGAGTTCACCTGGCAGTACAACTCCCACAATGAGCAGTTCTTC. It encodes CASSQEFTWQYNSHNEQFF.

The chain employs TRBV7-2 and TRBJ1-6; 11 nucleotides match TRBD1. The trim removed 5 bases at V and 6 bases at J, leaving 6 bases unmatched. The CDR3 spans 16 residues. Germline values: CDR1 SGHTA, CDR2 FQGNSA. The CDR3 sequence: CASSPDRGLGNSPLHF. The CDR3 coding sequence is TGTGCCAGCAGCCCGGACAGGGGGCTGGGTAATTCACCCCTCCACTTT.

The chain employs TRBV5-4 and TRBJ2-5, with TRBD2 matching over 7 bases. The V and J ends lost 4 bases and 4 bases, in that order; junction bases with no gene match: 10. The CDR3 runs to 15 residues. Germline-derived CDR1 and CDR2 are SGHNT and YYREEE (reference sequence). DNA for the CDR3: TGTGCCAGCAGCGGACGGACTAGTTTCCGAGAGACCCAGTACTTC. It specifies CASSGRTSFRETQYF. The full variable domain, completed using reference TRBV5-4 and TRBJ2-5, is ETGVTQSPTHLIKTRGQQVTLRCSSQSGHNTVSWYQQALGQGPQFIFQYYREEENGRGNFPPRFSGLQFPNYSSELNVNALELDDSALYLCASSGRTSFRETQYFGPGTRLLVL.

This chain joins TRBV7-9 and TRBJ2-2; D may be TRBD1 (6 bases). V lost 2 bases, J lost 4 bases, and 14 bases lay in between. Germline V gene data show CDR1 as SEHNR and CDR2 as FQNEAQ (reference sequence). The CDR3 contains 16 residues. CDR3 in amino acids: CASSLRLHRATGELFF. Written as DNA, the CDR3 is TGTGCCAGCAGCTTACGACTCCACAGGGCCACCGGGGAGCTGTTTTTT.

The genes are TRBV28 and TRBJ2-5, with D unresolved. Trimming left V 6 bases short and J 5 bases short, with 10 bases between. Germline V gene sequence: CDR1 MDHEN, CDR2 SYDVKM. The CDR3 is made up of 12 amino acids. The CDR3: CASSRNPETQYF. For the CDR3, the DNA is TGTGCCAGCAGCCGAAATCCGGAGACCCAGTACTTC.

This chain links TRBV4-2 with TRBJ2-1; TRBD2 agrees at 10 bases. Germline assignment: CDR1 LGHNA and CDR2 YNFKEQ. J gave up 5 bases and V 4 bases, and 11 bases lay outside the gene matches. The CDR3 sequence is 17 residues long. The CDR3 nucleotides are TGTGCCAGCAGCCTAGGGGCTAGCGGGAGTCCTAACAATGAGCAGTTCTTC. This translates into CASSLGASGSPNNEQFF.

This rearrangement joins TRBV30 to TRBJ2-2; possible D gene TRBD1, 6 bases. Germline V gives CDR1 GTSNPN, CDR2 SVGIG (reference sequence). The CDR3 sequence is 14 residues long. Trimming removed 5 bases at V and 5 bases at J, with 15 bases between. The CDR3 DNA sequence: TGTGCCTGGGGGGGTTACAGGGATACCGGGGAGCTGTTTTTT. It encodes CAWGGYRDTGELFF.

The sample holds one count of this clone. The J gene is TRBJ1-4, the V gene TRBV30; possibly TRBD1 for D (5 bases). CDR3 length equals 14 residues. V was trimmed by 3 bases and J by 6 bases, leaving 14 bases between them. Germline CDR1 and CDR2: GTSNPN and SVGIG (reference sequence). CDR3 DNA sequence: TGTGCCTGGAGCCCCCGGGGGGGGGATGAAAAACTGTTTTTT. Translation gives CAWSPRGGDEKLFF. Filled out from reference TRBV30 and TRBJ1-4, the complete variable domain reads SQTIHQWPATLVQPVGSPLSLECTVEGTSNPNLYWYRQAAGRGLQLLFYSVGIGQISSEVPQNLSASRPQDRQFILSSKKLLLSDSGFYLCAWSPRGGDEKLFFGSGTQLSVL.

V is TRBV5-6 and J is TRBJ2-7, with D unresolved. This CDR3 comprises 13 residues. Germline-derived CDR1 and CDR2 are SGHDT and YYEEEE. V gave up 0 bases and J gave up 2 bases, with 6 bases separating them. In nucleotides, the CDR3 is TGTGCCAGCAGCTTGGGGGCGGCCTACGAGCAGTACTTC. This sequence encodes CASSLGAAYEQYF.

This chain links TRBV7-9 with TRBJ1-3, with D possibly TRBD1 on 5 matching bases. CDR3 length: 16 residues. Deletions cut 1 base from V and 0 bases from J, with 10 bases between. The germline CDR1 and CDR2 sequences are SEHNR and FQNEAQ (reference sequence). The CDR3 loop reads CASSLGGAPSGNTIYF. CDR3 coding DNA: TGTGCCAGCAGCTTAGGCGGGGCCCCCTCTGGAAACACCATATATTTT.

This chain joins TRBV18 and TRBJ2-4, with TRBD1 as a possible D gene (6 bases). The CDR3 contains 15 residues. V was cut by 3 bases and J by 7 bases, with 16 bases left in between. Germline CDR1 and CDR2: KGHSH and LQKENI. CDR3 bases: TGTGCCAGCTCACCGTCGGGACAACCCATTAACATTCAGTACTTC. Translation: CASSPSGQPINIQYF.

The V and J genes are TRBV30 and TRBJ1-3; a possible D gene is TRBD1 (5 bases). V was clipped by 5 bases and J by 1 base, with 6 bases between them. The CDR3 is 12 residues long. Germline V gene sequence: CDR1 GTSNPN, CDR2 SVGIG (reference sequence). CDR3 sequence: CAWGGSGNTIYF. In nucleotides, the CDR3 is TGTGCCTGGGGGGGGTCTGGAAACACCATATATTTT.

The chain carries TRBV6-5 and TRBJ2-7; 7 nucleotides match TRBD1. Trimming at V came to 5 bases and at J to 2 bases, leaving 9 bases not matched to a gene. The CDR3 has 15 residues. The germline gives CDR1 MNHEY, CDR2 SVGAGI. Here the CDR3 reads CASSKSWGQTYEQYF. The CDR3 nucleotides are TGTGCCAGCAGTAAATCTTGGGGACAGACCTACGAGCAGTACTTC.